The subject of this entry is one TCR beta chain. Its target is unknown. These data belong to a study of healthy donors' naive CD4 and CD8 T cells. For the study at large: Three donor age groups were sampled: 20-25, 40-50 and 60-70 years; half female. For TCR alpha, new primers spanned all functional IMGT alpha genes. Study-level findings and limits: Reportedly, most V and J gene segments showed naive CD4+ versus CD8+ bias. Positive CDR3 charge linked to CD4+ cells, negative to CD8+ cells.

Each TCR library used roughly 0.45 ug of total RNA and a linear amplification protocol. TCRdb recomputed calls from the reads with MiXCR, one row per CDR3 protein. This sample carries around 200,000 distinct CDR3 sequences, over 60% of them seen once, and the ten largest clones take more than 2%. Trimming stripped 4 bases from V and 7 bases from J, with 10 bases between. This CDR3 is 12 amino acids long. The V gene's germline CDR1 is SQVTM and CDR2 ANQGSEA. This TCR was sampled from a pool of human donors in good health; the sample pools cells from several healthy donors. This sequence joins TRBV29-1 and TRBJ2-2; a possible D gene is TRBD1 (6 bases). The sample was naive CD4+ and CD8+ T cells sorted from blood, pooled from several donors. CDR3 DNA: TGCAGCGTTGCACAGGGCTTCGGGGAGCTGTTTTTT. It encodes CSVAQGFGELFF.